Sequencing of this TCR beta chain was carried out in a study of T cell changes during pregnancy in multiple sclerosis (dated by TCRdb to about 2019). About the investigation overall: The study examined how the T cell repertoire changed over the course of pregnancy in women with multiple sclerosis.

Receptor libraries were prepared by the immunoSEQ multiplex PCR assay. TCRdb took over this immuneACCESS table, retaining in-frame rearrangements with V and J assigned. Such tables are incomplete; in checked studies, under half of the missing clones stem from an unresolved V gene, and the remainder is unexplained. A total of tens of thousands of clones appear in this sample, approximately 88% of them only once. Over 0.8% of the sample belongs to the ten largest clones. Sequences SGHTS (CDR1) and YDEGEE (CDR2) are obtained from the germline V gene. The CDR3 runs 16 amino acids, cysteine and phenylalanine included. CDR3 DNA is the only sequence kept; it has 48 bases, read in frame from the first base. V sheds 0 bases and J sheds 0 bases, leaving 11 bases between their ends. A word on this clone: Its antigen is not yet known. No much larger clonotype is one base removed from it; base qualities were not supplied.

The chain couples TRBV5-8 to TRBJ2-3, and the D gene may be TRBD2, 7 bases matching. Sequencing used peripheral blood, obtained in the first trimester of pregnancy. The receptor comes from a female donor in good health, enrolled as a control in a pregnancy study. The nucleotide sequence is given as TGTGCCAGCAGCTTGGTAGGGGGGGGAAGCACAGATACGCAGTATTTT. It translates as CASSLVGGGSTDTQYF.